Below, 19 T cell receptor beta chains from the same sample are listed, as sequenced in a study of blood T cell repertoires in COVID-19. Sequencing used immunoSEQ multiplex PCR; TCRdb keeps in-frame clones, though not all of them. The data hold 100,000 to 150,000 clones, with about 80% observed a single time. The material sequenced was peripheral blood. The receptors stem from a woman aged 50 to 60 with acute or convalescent COVID-19.

The chain uses TRBV2 and TRBJ2-1; 13 bases map to TRBD2. This CDR3 contains 15 residues. V was pared by 6 bases and J by 7 bases, with 6 bases of the junction left unmatched. The germline V gene has CDR1 SNHLY and CDR2 FYNNEI. The CDR3 protein is CASRLAGGPGNEQFF. The CDR3 DNA sequence: TGTGCCAGCAGACTAGCGGGAGGGCCCGGAAATGAGCAGTTCTTC.

The chain employs TRBV7-6 and TRBJ1-4, with D possibly matching TRBD1 (6 bases). Germline lookup yields CDR1 SGHVS and CDR2 FNYEAQ. The V end lost 1 base, the J end lost 3 bases, and 9 bases lay between the germline ends. This CDR3 spans 15 amino acids. In DNA form, the CDR3 reads TGTGCCAGCAGCTTAGGGGGGCGATCTAATGAAAAACTGTTTTTT. It translates to CASSLGGRSNEKLFF.

The chain joins TRBV6-5 to TRBJ2-1, with TRBD2 matching 12 bases. Per germline, CDR1 MNHEY and CDR2 SVGAGI. V dropped 7 bases and J dropped 7; count of bases not matched to a gene: 2. This CDR3 has 13 residues. The CDR3 here is CASKLAGGNEQFF. In nucleotides, the CDR3 is TGTGCCAGCAAGCTAGCGGGGGGGAATGAGCAGTTCTTC.

The rearrangement links TRBV15 to TRBJ1-2, with 7 nucleotides matching TRBD1. With 1 base clipped from V and 4 bases from J, the junction kept 9 bases outside the gene matches. The CDR3 is 16 residues long. Germline CDR1 is LNHNV and CDR2 is YYDKDF (reference sequence). Written as DNA, the CDR3 is TGTGCCACCAGCAGAGGTGGACAGGTGGCTGGCTATGGCTACACCTTC. Amino acid sequence: CATSRGGQVAGYGYTF.

In this sample, this clone turned up once. This rearrangement joins TRBV7-8 to TRBJ1-1; D ambiguous. The CDR3 has 15 residues. The germline V and J ends were trimmed by 5 bases and 1 base, with 14 bases remaining between them. Germline V gene lookup returns CDR1 SGHVS and CDR2 FQNEAQ. The CDR3 sequence is CASSRLAGQNTEAFF. For the CDR3, the DNA is TGTGCCAGCAGCCGCCTGGCAGGCCAGAACACTGAAGCTTTCTTT.

The V call is TRBV9, the J call TRBJ1-5; D unresolved. The germline V and J ends were trimmed by 3 bases and 5 bases, with 12 bases remaining between them. The CDR3 has 14 residues. Germline V gives CDR1 SGDLS, CDR2 YYNGEE. CDR3 in DNA: TGTGCCAGCAGCGGTCGGGAGGCGGATCAGCCCCAGCATTTT. The encoded protein is CASSGREADQPQHF.

This chain joins TRBV5-1 and TRBJ2-5, with 9 positions matching TRBD1. Germline V CDR1 and CDR2: SGHRS, YFSETQ. The CDR3 runs 14 residues. V lost 6 bases, J lost 4 bases, and 7 bases stayed unmatched. In DNA, the CDR3 is TGCGCCAGCAAAGAACAGGGGGCGGGAGAGACCCAGTACTTC. Its translation: CASKEQGAGETQYF.

The chain has TRBV19 and TRBJ1-2, with 10 bases fitting TRBD1. V lost 8 bases, J lost 4 bases, and 10 bases stayed unmatched. The CDR3 is made up of 15 amino acids. The germline gives CDR1 LNHDA, CDR2 SQIVND (reference sequence). CDR3 protein: CASGGTGESSYGYTF. For the CDR3, the DNA is TGTGCCAGTGGGGGGACAGGGGAAAGTAGCTATGGCTACACCTTC.

V is TRBV7-4 and J is TRBJ1-1, with TRBD1 matching 9 bases. Germline V lookup: CDR1 SGHVT, CDR2 SQSDAQ. V lost 5 bases to trimming and J lost 0 bases; unmatched junction nucleotides: 10. The CDR3 length is 17 residues. The CDR3 loop reads CASSGPGQGYVNTEAFF. The CDR3 DNA sequence: TGTGCCAGCAGCGGGCCGGGACAGGGTTATGTGAACACTGAAGCTTTCTTT.

V and J are TRBV2 and TRBJ1-5; D remains ambiguous. This CDR3 region has 13 residues. Trimming took 4 bases from V and 3 from J, leaving 7 bases between them. Germline V lookup: CDR1 SNHLY, CDR2 FYNNEI. The CDR3 DNA follows: TGTGCCAGCAGTGTTAGTAACAATCAGCCCCAGCATTTT. It specifies CASSVSNNQPQHF. The complete variable domain, with remaining parts taken from reference TRBV2 and TRBJ1-5, reads EPEVTQTPSHQVTQMGQEVILRCVPISNHLYFYWYRQILGQKVEFLVSFYNNEISEKSEIFDDQFSVERPDGSNFTLKIRSTKLEDSAMYFCASSVSNNQPQHFGDGTRLSIL.

This rearrangement joins TRBV2 to TRBJ1-6; D may be TRBD1 (6 bases). V shed 10 bases and J shed 0 bases, with 25 bases lying between them. The CDR3 loop spans 19 amino acids. Germline V gene lookup returns CDR1 SNHLY and CDR2 FYNNEI. The CDR3 DNA follows: TGTGCCACCACGCGGACGGCAGGGGCCTCAAGCTCCTATAATTCACCCCTCCACTTT. Translated, it gives CATTRTAGASSSYNSPLHF.

The chain employs TRBV11-1 and TRBJ2-5; D gene ambiguous. The CDR3 consists of 13 residues. Germline lookup yields CDR1 SGHAT and CDR2 FQDESV (reference sequence). V was cut by 1 base and J by 9 bases, with 12 bases left in between. For the CDR3, the DNA is TGTGCCAGCAGCTTAGTTGGTCCCGAGCCCCAGTACTTC. As protein: CASSLVGPEPQYF.

This chain links TRBV5-5 with TRBJ1-2, with D uncertain. The CDR3 is made up of 14 amino acids. The germline gives CDR1 SGHKS, CDR2 YYEKEE (reference sequence). The V and J ends lost 0 bases and 5 bases respectively, with 11 bases between them. The CDR3 sequence is CASSLELGGYGYTF. In nucleotides, the CDR3 is TGTGCCAGCAGCTTGGAGCTGGGAGGGTATGGCTACACCTTC.

This clone occurred once. The chain combines TRBV28 with TRBJ2-7, with 11 bases fitting TRBD1. The germline V gene has CDR1 MDHEN and CDR2 SYDVKM. V lost 5 bases, J lost 6 bases, and 6 bases stayed unmatched. The CDR3 consists of 14 residues. This CDR3 reads CASSITGQGGEQYF. In DNA, the CDR3 is TGTGCCAGCAGTATTACGGGACAGGGGGGCGAGCAGTACTTC. Supplemented by reference TRBV28 and TRBJ2-7, the full variable domain reads DVKVTQSSRYLVKRTGEKVFLECVQDMDHENMFWYRQDPGLGLRLIYFSYDVKMKEKGDIPEGYSVSREKKERFSLILESASTNQTSMYLCASSITGQGGEQYFGPGTRLTVT.

The chain joins TRBV2 to TRBJ1-5; the D is unclear. The CDR3 runs to 14 residues. From germline, CDR1 is SNHLY and CDR2 FYNNEI. V lost 5 bases and J 1 base, leaving 9 bases between the germline ends. CDR3 residues: CASSTRGSNQPQHF. CDR3 sequence (DNA): TGTGCCAGCAGTACCAGAGGGAGCAATCAGCCCCAGCATTTT.

V and J are TRBV18 and TRBJ1-5; D possibly corresponds to TRBD1 (6 bases). V was shortened by 3 bases and J by 3 bases, with 9 bases between the two germline ends. This CDR3 region has 14 residues. Germline-derived CDR1 and CDR2 are KGHSH and LQKENI. The CDR3 reads CASSPQGLNQPQHF. In nucleotides, the CDR3 is TGTGCCAGCTCACCCCAGGGGCTCAATCAGCCCCAGCATTTT.

This chain connects TRBV5-1 to TRBJ1-4, with 7 positions matching TRBD1. Germline V gene data show CDR1 as SGHRS and CDR2 as YFSETQ. After removal of 4 bases from V and 3 bases from J, the junction contained 9 bases not matched to a gene. CDR3 length: 16 residues. CDR3 nucleotide sequence: TGCGCCAGCAGCCTTACAGGGGCCCCGGCTAATGAAAAACTGTTTTTT. Encoded protein: CASSLTGAPANEKLFF.

The gene calls are TRBV3-1 (or the pseudogene TRBV3-2) and TRBJ2-3; 12 bases match TRBD2. V lost 1 base and J lost 1; bases outside the gene matches: 6. The germline V gene encodes CDR1 LGHDT and CDR2 YNNKEL (reference sequence). This CDR3 is built from 18 residues. In nucleotides, the CDR3 is TGTGCCAGCAGCCAAGGCCTAGCGGGGGGGCTTGGCACAGATACGCAGTATTTT. Encoded protein: CASSQGLAGGLGTDTQYF.

This rearrangement joins TRBV7-8 to TRBJ1-4; D is possibly TRBD1 (5 bases). The CDR3 consists of 14 residues. Trimming removed 5 bases at V and 4 bases at J, with 11 bases between. CDR1 is SGHVS, CDR2 FQNEAQ, per germline. CDR3 sequence (DNA): TGTGCCAGCAGCCTGACAGTCTTTAATGAAAAACTGTTTTTT. Its translation: CASSLTVFNEKLFF.